Below, 9 T cell receptor beta chains from the same sample are listed, as sequenced in a study of blood T cells in healthy people across ages. Then a second PCR, running roughly 7 to 11 cycles, was carried out with a sample-barcoded 5' primer and a J-beta primer mix. One entry per CDR3 protein, called by TCRdb with MiXCR from the 5' RACE reads. The profile covers some 1.1 million distinct CDR3 sequences, with around two fifths appearing a single time and around 13% taken by the ten largest. Sample: blood. Receptors were obtained from a man between 18 and 29 years old in good health.

The CDR3 region has the DNA TGTGCCAGCAGTGCCCGGGGGCCCCAGCATTTT. Its protein product is CASSARGPQHF. The chain couples TRBV6-2 or TRBV6-3 to TRBJ1-5; unclear D gene. CDR3 size: 11 residues. Trimming left V 5 bases short and J 9 bases short, with 8 bases between. In germline, CDR1 is MNHEY, CDR2 SVGEGT.

The chain carries TRBV18 and TRBJ1-3; D gene unclear. Germline lookup yields CDR1 KGHSH and CDR2 LQKENI. Trimming removed 6 bases from V and 0 bases from J, with 15 bases in between. The CDR3 spans 16 residues. The CDR3 nucleotides read TGTGCCAGCTCTTCAGGAGGAAAGAGCTCTGGAAACACCATATATTTT. It translates to CASSSGGKSSGNTIYF.

This clonotype was counted ten times or more. The chain carries TRBV6-5 and TRBJ1-2; tentatively, D is TRBD1 (5 bases). The CDR3 sequence is 14 residues long. Trimming took 2 bases from V and 4 from J, leaving 11 bases between them. Looked up from germline, CDR1 is MNHEY and CDR2 is SVGAGI. This CDR3 is CASSYAGTGYGYTF. CDR3 coding DNA: TGTGCCAGCAGTTACGCCGGGACGGGCTATGGCTACACCTTC.

The rearrangement joins TRBV5-6 to TRBJ2-5; TRBD1 matches at 7 bases. V dropped 0 bases and J dropped 13; count of bases not matched to a gene: 3. Germline V gene lookup returns CDR1 SGHDT and CDR2 YYEEEE. This CDR3 contains 11 residues. CDR3 protein: CASSLAGQLYF. The CDR3, as DNA: TGTGCCAGCAGCTTGGCGGGACAGCTGTACTTC.

This sequence joins TRBV4-1 and TRBJ2-5, with 11 bases lining up with TRBD2. V trimming: 4 bases; J trimming: 11 bases; junction bases outside the gene matches: 15. The CDR3 is 16 amino acids. CDR1 is MGHRA, CDR2 YSYEKL, per germline. DNA for the CDR3: TGCGCCAGCAGCCGAGAAGGAACTAGCGGGGGCTATGAGCAGTACTTC. Translation: CASSREGTSGGYEQYF.

This clonotype showed up just a few times. This chain uses TRBV20-1 with TRBJ1-5; a weak D match, TRBD1 (5 bases). Germline V gene sequence: CDR1 DFQATT, CDR2 SNEGSKA (reference sequence). This CDR3 region has 15 residues. The V gene lost 5 bases and the J gene lost 0 bases, with 14 bases spanning the gap. The CDR3 sequence is CSAARQPYSNQPQHF. CDR3 sequence (DNA): TGCAGTGCTGCAAGACAGCCCTATAGCAATCAGCCCCAGCATTTT.

The chain links TRBV2 to TRBJ2-3; D is ambiguous. This CDR3 is built from 13 residues. Between the trimmed V and J ends, which lost 7 bases and 1 base, there was a span of 9 bases. Per the germline V gene, CDR1 is SNHLY and CDR2 is FYNNEI. The CDR3 loop is CASIFEGTDTQYF. As DNA, the CDR3 is TGTGCCAGCATATTTGAGGGCACAGATACGCAGTATTTT.

The chain uses TRBV4-2 and TRBJ2-3; tentatively, D is TRBD2 (6 bases). V shed 0 bases and J shed 3 bases, with 13 bases lying between them. The CDR3 spans 16 residues. From germline, CDR1 is LGHNA and CDR2 YNFKEQ. This chain's CDR3 is CASSQDFYGGTDTQYF. CDR3 bases: TGTGCCAGCAGCCAAGATTTCTATGGAGGGACAGATACGCAGTATTTT.

V is TRBV7-2 and J is TRBJ2-3, with 7 bases matching TRBD1. CDR1 SGHTA and CDR2 FQGNSA come from the germline V gene. The J segment lost 9 bases and the V segment lost 5 bases, leaving 8 bases of the junction unmatched. This CDR3 is built from 13 residues. The CDR3 DNA is TGTGCCAGCAGCCCTAGTACGACAGGGACGCAGTATTTT. It encodes CASSPSTTGTQYF.